This T cell receptor (beta chain) was profiled in a study of molecular identifiers for immune sequencing clone quantification. In germline, CDR1 is MNHEY, CDR2 SVGAGI. The trim removed 2 bases at V and 0 bases at J, leaving 6 bases unmatched. The CDR3 extends over 18 amino acids. Bulk TCR libraries were made with methods that had been previously described and with listed TCR primers. TCRdb reprocessed the PCR reads with MiXCR, giving one entry per CDR3 protein. Of about 330,000 distinct CDR3 sequences detected, about 22% appear once; the ten largest clones hold 0.7% to 0.95%. As CD8+CD4-CCR7+CD45RA+ cells, naive CD8 T cells were sorted.

The clonotype originates from a human donor in good health. Some libraries in this study had Jurkat cell RNA spiked in. The chain uses TRBV6-5 and TRBJ2-6, with TRBD1 identical over 8 bases. Specimen: naive CD8+ T cells from blood, with Jurkat cell RNA spiked in. Described subset: FACS-sorted CD8+CD4-CCR7+CD45RA+ naive T cells. The CDR3: CASSYGTGWSSGANVLTF. The CDR3 nucleotides read TGTGCCAGCAGTTACGGGACAGGCTGGTCCTCTGGGGCCAACGTCCTGACTTTC.